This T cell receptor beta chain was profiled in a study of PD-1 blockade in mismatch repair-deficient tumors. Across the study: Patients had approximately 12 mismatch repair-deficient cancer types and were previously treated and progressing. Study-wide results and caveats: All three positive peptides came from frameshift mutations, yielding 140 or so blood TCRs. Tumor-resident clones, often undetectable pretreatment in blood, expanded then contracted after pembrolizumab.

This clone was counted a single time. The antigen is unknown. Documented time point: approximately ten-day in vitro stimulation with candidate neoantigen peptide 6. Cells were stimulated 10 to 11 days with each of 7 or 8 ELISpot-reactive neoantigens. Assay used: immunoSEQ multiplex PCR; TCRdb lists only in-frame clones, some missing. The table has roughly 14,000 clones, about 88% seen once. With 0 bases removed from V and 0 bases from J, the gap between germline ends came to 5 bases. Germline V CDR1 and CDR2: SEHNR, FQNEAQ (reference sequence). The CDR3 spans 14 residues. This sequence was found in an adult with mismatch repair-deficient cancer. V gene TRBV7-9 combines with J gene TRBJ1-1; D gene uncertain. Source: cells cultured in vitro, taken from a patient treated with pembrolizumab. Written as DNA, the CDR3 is TGTGCCAGCAGCTTAGCAGGGATGAACACTGAAGCTTTCTTT. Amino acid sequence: CASSLAGMNTEAFF.